This T cell receptor beta chain was sequenced in a study of blood T cell repertoires in COVID-19. Study as a whole: Italy, Spain and the United States were the sources of the convalescent and acute COVID-19 samples.

Sequencing was performed with immunoSEQ multiplex PCR; in TCRdb, only in-frame clones are kept and a portion is missing. The sample yields about 230,000 clones, roughly 84% seen once. Trimming removed 0 bases from V and 2 bases from J; junction bases left unmatched: 6. Germline loops: CDR1 MGHRA, CDR2 YSYEKL. The CDR3 length is 16 residues. This chain uses TRBV4-1 with TRBJ1-2, with 7 bases fitting TRBD1. This clonotype was sampled from a middle-aged man who had recovered from COVID-19. Sequences were obtained from peripheral blood. Here the CDR3 reads CASSQDLRGLNYGYTF. DNA for the CDR3: TGCGCCAGCAGCCAAGATTTAAGGGGGCTGAACTATGGCTACACCTTC.